The 29 T cell receptor beta chains in this list originate from one sample, sequenced in a study of CD8+CD57+ T cells in acquired aplastic anemia. Genomic DNA acted as the template from which TCR beta VDJ combination and CDR3 sequence profiling were carried out. TCRdb re-derived calls from the reads in MiXCR, one entry per CDR3 protein. This table holds some 180,000 distinct CDR3 sequences, 63% found once. The sequenced patients had an expansion of CD8+CD57+ cells seen by flow cytometry. The sample taken for sequencing was sorted CD4+, CD8+, or CD8+CD57+ T cells (not recorded which) from PBMCs. The receptors here all came from a human donor with aplastic anemia.

This sequence joins TRBV6-5 and TRBJ2-7; D gene ambiguous. Germline CDR1 reads MNHEY; CDR2 reads SVGAGI. Trimming stripped 7 bases from V and 0 bases from J, with 13 bases between. CDR3 length: 14 amino acids. CDR3 DNA: TGTGCCAGCATGGTCTGGCCGAGCTCCTACGAGCAGTACTTC. It encodes CASMVWPSSYEQYF.

The table lists this clonotype with many counts. The chain combines TRBV6-1 with TRBJ2-2; D gene uncertain. V was clipped by 1 base and J by 6 bases, with 9 bases between them. Germline V lookup: CDR1 MNHNS, CDR2 SASEGT. CDR3 length equals 14 residues. CDR3 residues: CASSEDVGPGELFF. DNA of the CDR3: TGTGCCAGCAGTGAAGACGTGGGCCCCGGGGAGCTGTTTTTT.

The table lists this clonotype with many counts. This chain joins TRBV4-1 and TRBJ2-3; D is perhaps TRBD2 (5 bases). Germline V gene lookup returns CDR1 MGHRA and CDR2 YSYEKL. Trimming removed 1 base at V and 1 base at J, with 12 bases between. The CDR3 spans 16 residues. The CDR3 DNA reads TGCGCCAGCAGCCAAGTACCGGAGAGGGGCACAGATACGCAGTATTTT. This sequence encodes CASSQVPERGTDTQYF.

The chain carries TRBV2 and TRBJ1-5; no definite D call. V shed 4 bases and J shed 6 bases, with 10 bases lying between them. Per the germline V gene, CDR1 is SNHLY and CDR2 is FYNNEI. This CDR3 comprises 13 residues. CDR3 coding DNA: TGTGCCAGCAGTGGTGGGGTTGGTCAGCCCCAGCATTTT. It yields the protein CASSGGVGQPQHF.

This clonotype was detected ten times or more. The rearrangement links TRBV5-6 to TRBJ2-7, with 7 bases that match TRBD2. This CDR3 region has 12 residues. Trimming took 0 bases from V and 6 from J; bases not matched to a gene: 0. Germline V CDR1 and CDR2: SGHDT, YYEEEE. The DNA for the CDR3 is TGTGCCAGCAGCTTGGAGCGGGGCGAGCAGTACTTC. The encoded protein is CASSLERGEQYF.

This clonotype has ten or more counts. The chain carries TRBV27 and TRBJ2-7; TRBD1 matches at 7 bases. From germline, CDR1 is MNHEY and CDR2 SMNVEV (reference sequence). The CDR3 totals 16 residues. V was pared by 4 bases and J by 0 bases, with 9 bases of the junction left unmatched. CDR3 coding DNA: TGTGCCAGCAGTTCCTGGGGGACAGCTCCCTCCTACGAGCAGTACTTC. This encodes CASSSWGTAPSYEQYF.

CDR3 residues: CSASGDRGGQGYTF. The CDR3 bases are TGCAGTGCTAGCGGGGACAGAGGGGGCCAGGGCTACACCTTC. This sequence joins TRBV20-1 and TRBJ1-2; TRBD1 agrees at 7 bases. In germline, CDR1 is DFQATT, CDR2 SNEGSKA (reference sequence). Unmatched junction bases numbered 12, after V lost 3 bases and J lost 8 bases. There are 14 residues in the CDR3.

This clonotype was counted at least ten times. V is TRBV5-8 and J is TRBJ1-1; 7 bases map to TRBD1. The trim removed 2 bases at V and 1 base at J, leaving 2 bases unmatched. CDR1 and CDR2 (germline): SGHTS, YDEGEE. The CDR3 length is 14 residues. DNA of the CDR3: TGTGCCAGCAGCTTCGGGACAGAGAACACTGAAGCTTTCTTT. Translated, it gives CASSFGTENTEAFF.

This clonotype was picked up many times. V and J are TRBV11-2 and TRBJ1-2; TRBD1 matches 9 bases. This CDR3 spans 16 amino acids. CDR1 and CDR2 (germline): SGHAT, FQNNGV. V trimming: 1 base; J trimming: 0 bases; junction bases outside the gene matches: 3. In DNA form, the CDR3 reads TGTGCCAGCAGCTTAGGGGGGACAGGGACTAACTATGGCTACACCTTC. Translation gives CASSLGGTGTNYGYTF.

This chain connects TRBV20-1 to TRBJ2-7, with D unclear. The CDR3 covers 13 residues. V was clipped by 6 bases and J by 0 bases, with 12 bases between them. Germline loops: CDR1 DFQATT, CDR2 SNEGSKA (reference sequence). Written as DNA, the CDR3 is TGCAGTGCAAAGGGCCCCAGCTCCTACGAGCAGTACTTC. Residues: CSAKGPSSYEQYF.

This clonotype has a single count. The J gene is TRBJ2-7, the V gene TRBV6-5, with 9 bases that match TRBD1. This CDR3 comprises 15 residues. The J segment lost 1 base and the V segment lost 5 bases, leaving 6 bases of the junction unmatched. Germline V gives CDR1 MNHEY, CDR2 SVGAGI. CDR3 coding DNA: TGTGCCAGCAGTATGGGACAGGGCATATCCTACGAGCAGTACTTC. Translation: CASSMGQGISYEQYF.

V usage is TRBV11-1 and J usage is TRBJ1-3; no firm D call. From germline, CDR1 is SGHAT and CDR2 FQDESV (reference sequence). The CDR3 runs 14 residues. Trimming shortened V by 4 bases and J by 2 bases, and 9 bases separated the two germline ends. CDR3: CASSYPEAGNTIYF. The CDR3 DNA follows: TGTGCCAGCAGCTACCCGGAAGCTGGAAACACCATATATTTT.

V and J are TRBV5-1 and TRBJ2-5; TRBD2 aligns across 13 bases. The germline V gene encodes CDR1 SGHRS and CDR2 YFSETQ. The CDR3 consists of 14 residues. Unmatched junction bases numbered 11, after V lost 4 bases and J lost 14 bases. The CDR3: CASSVGLAGLYYYF. The DNA for the CDR3 is TGCGCCAGCAGCGTGGGACTAGCGGGACTCTACTATTACTTC. The variable domain in full, with the rest retrieved from reference TRBV5-1 and TRBJ2-5, is KAGVTQTPRYLIKTRGQQVTLSCSPISGHRSVSWYQQTPGQGLQFLFEYFSETQRNKGNFPGRFSGRQFSNSRSEMNVSTLELGDSALYLCASSVGLAGLYYYFGPGTRLLVL.

At least ten counts were recorded for this clonotype. The chain has TRBV6-5 and TRBJ1-1; D remains unclear. CDR1 is MNHEY and CDR2 is SVGAGI in the germline V gene. V gave up 6 bases and J gave up 1 base, with 12 bases separating them. The CDR3 has 14 amino acids. The chain's CDR3 is CASSLLGPNTEAFF. CDR3 DNA sequence: TGTGCCAGCAGCCTCCTTGGACCGAACACTGAAGCTTTCTTT.

The CDR3 spells CATGRMNTEAFF. DNA of the CDR3: TGTGCCACCGGACGGATGAACACTGAAGCTTTCTTT. This chain connects TRBV6-6 to TRBJ1-1, with no clear D. This CDR3 has 12 amino acids. Trimming took off 10 bases at V and 0 bases at J, with 9 bases between the two ends. Germline lookup yields CDR1 MNHNY and CDR2 SVGAGI (reference sequence).

The chain is built from TRBV7-8 and TRBJ1-1; D is undetermined. Per germline, CDR1 SGHVS and CDR2 FQNEAQ. The CDR3 runs to 14 residues. V lost 1 base and J lost 2, with 8 bases in between. The CDR3 spells CASSLGTANTEAFF. The CDR3 region has the DNA TGTGCCAGCAGCTTAGGGACGGCTAACACTGAAGCTTTCTTT. The whole variable domain, remainder taken from reference TRBV7-8 and TRBJ1-1, is GAGVSQSPRYKVAKRGQDVALRCDPISGHVSLFWYQQALGQGPEFLTYFQNEAQLDKSGLPSDRFFAERPEGSVSTLKIQRTQQEDSAVYLCASSLGTANTEAFFGQGTRLTVV.

The chain employs TRBV7-9 and TRBJ2-2, with a tentative D call TRBD2 (6 bases). The CDR3 has 16 amino acids. The germline V gene has CDR1 SEHNR and CDR2 FQNEAQ (reference sequence). Between the trimmed V and J ends, which lost 2 bases and 4 bases, there was a span of 14 bases. The CDR3: CASSLTFGSRTGELFF. The CDR3 DNA is TGTGCCAGCAGCTTAACTTTCGGGAGCCGCACCGGGGAGCTGTTTTTT.

This chain links TRBV19 with TRBJ2-1; D gene ambiguous. V dropped 11 bases and J dropped 4 bases, with 9 bases sitting between them. The V gene's germline CDR1 is LNHDA and CDR2 SQIVND (reference sequence). There are 11 residues in the CDR3. CDR3 bases: TGTGCCGGTGGCGAGTACAATGAGCAGTTCTTC. It codes for CAGGEYNEQFF.

The DNA for the CDR3 is TGTGCCAGCAGCTTTCAAGGCAGGGGGCGGCCCGATGAGCAGTTCTTC. It translates to CASSFQGRGRPDEQFF. The V gene is TRBV5-4, the J gene TRBJ2-1, with 8 bases that match TRBD1. Germline CDR1 SGHNT, CDR2 YYREEE (reference sequence). V lost 2 bases to trimming and J lost 8 bases; unmatched junction nucleotides: 12. The CDR3 extends over 16 amino acids.

Many counts were recorded for this clonotype. The chain combines TRBV25-1 with TRBJ2-7; tentatively, D is TRBD1 or TRBD2 (6 bases each). This CDR3 is 13 amino acids long. Trimming left V 1 base short and J 7 bases short, with 11 bases between. Germline values: CDR1 MGHDK, CDR2 SYGVNS. The DNA for the CDR3 is TGTGCCAGCAGTGAATCTGGAGGGGGGGAGCAGTACTTC. Translated: CASSESGGGEQYF.

The gene calls are TRBV7-3 and TRBJ1-3; D not resolved. V gave up 5 bases and J gave up 0 bases, with 8 bases separating them. The germline V gene has CDR1 SGHTA and CDR2 FQGTGA. This CDR3 has 14 residues. CDR3 residues: CASSPQYSGNTIYF. The DNA for the CDR3 is TGTGCCAGCAGCCCACAGTACTCTGGAAACACCATATATTTT.

This clonotype was observed many times. The chain joins TRBV5-6 to TRBJ1-6; no definite D call. V was clipped by 1 base and J by 0 bases, with 8 bases between them. Germline lookup yields CDR1 SGHDT and CDR2 YYEEEE. The CDR3 is 16 amino acids. The CDR3 bases are TGTGCCAGCAGCTTGTGGGTCGGCTCCTATAATTCACCCCTCCACTTT. It codes for CASSLWVGSYNSPLHF.

Worth noting for this clonotype: At one end, the junction sequence differs from germline, possibly due to a read error. The rearrangement links TRBV12-3 or TRBV12-4 to TRBJ2-7; 9 nucleotides line up with TRBD1. The CDR3 extends over 14 amino acids. CDR3 loop: CASSSRDRAGERYF. CDR3 DNA: TGTGCCAGCAGTTCACGGGACAGGGCTGGCGAGCGGTACTTC.

V is TRBV20-1 and J is TRBJ2-7, with 8 bases identical to TRBD1. CDR1 is DFQATT and CDR2 is SNEGSKA in the germline V gene (reference sequence). Trimming cost V 3 bases and J 2 bases; bases outside gene matches: 6. CDR3 length: 14 residues. The CDR3 nucleotides are TGCAGTGCTAGCCTCCCGGGACAGGCCTACGAGCAGTACTTC. Protein product: CSASLPGQAYEQYF.

This clonotype was seen many times. This sequence joins TRBV11-2 and TRBJ1-2; D is unresolved. Trimming pared 0 bases from V and 0 bases from J, leaving 14 bases between. Germline V gene lookup returns CDR1 SGHAT and CDR2 FQNNGV. The CDR3 length is 17 residues. The CDR3 coding sequence is TGTGCCAGCAGCTTAGATTCTGGGGTGGAAGCTAACTATGGCTACACCTTC. This translates into CASSLDSGVEANYGYTF.

V gene TRBV4-1 combines with J gene TRBJ2-1, with D tentatively TRBD2 (6 bases). CDR3 length equals 13 residues. V lost 4 bases and J lost 9, with 13 bases in between. Germline lookup yields CDR1 MGHRA and CDR2 YSYEKL. CDR3: CASSPQGGGEQFF. CDR3 nucleotides: TGCGCCAGCAGCCCCCAGGGAGGAGGTGAGCAGTTCTTC.

The chain recombines TRBV5-1 with TRBJ2-7; TRBD1 aligns across 8 bases. Looked up from germline, CDR1 is SGHRS and CDR2 is YFSETQ. The CDR3 spans 14 residues. Germline trimming cut 2 bases from V and 7 bases from J; bases unmatched to any gene: 8. The DNA of the CDR3 is TGCGCCAGCAGCTTCCAGGGGGCTTCGGGTGAGCAGTACTTC. Translated, it gives CASSFQGASGEQYF.

This clonotype showed up many times. This chain joins TRBV11-2 and TRBJ1-4; D remains unclear. The CDR3 covers 13 residues. V shed 3 bases and J shed 8 bases, with 10 bases lying between them. Germline CDR1 reads SGHAT; CDR2 reads FQNNGV. This CDR3 reads CASSFGSREKLFF. For the CDR3, the DNA is TGTGCCAGCAGCTTTGGGAGCAGGGAAAAACTGTTTTTT.

This clonotype was counted ten times or more. The rearrangement links TRBV2 to TRBJ2-5, with D possibly called TRBD1 or TRBD2 (6 bases each). The germline gives CDR1 SNHLY, CDR2 FYNNEI. The CDR3 covers 15 residues. The V gene lost 7 bases and the J gene lost 2 bases, with 17 bases spanning the gap. The CDR3 DNA sequence: TGTGCCAGCAAAGAACGGGGGCCGGTTCAAGAGACCCAGTACTTC. Translation gives CASKERGPVQETQYF.